Presented here are 29 T cell receptor beta chains from one specimen sequenced in a study of cytomegalovirus exposure and HLA in healthy donors. 60 Vbeta and 13 Jbeta primers were used in PCR. The assay was immunoSEQ multiplex PCR, and TCRdb's table has in-frame clones only and misses some. The repertoire holds 250,000 to 350,000 clones, around 65% seen once, with approximately 2.3% in the top ten. Sequenced sample: PBMCs. Source of these receptors: a female donor in good health and CMV-seronegative.

V gene TRBV27 combines with J gene TRBJ1-6, with 10 nucleotides matching TRBD1. This CDR3 has 16 amino acids. The germline CDR1 and CDR2 sequences are MNHEY and SMNVEV (reference sequence). V lost 8 bases, J lost 10 bases, and 14 bases stayed unmatched. The CDR3 sequence: CASSSPGQGWRSPLHF. In nucleotides, the CDR3 is TGTGCCAGCTCATCCCCGGGACAGGGGTGGAGGTCACCCCTCCACTTT.

Written as DNA, the CDR3 is TGTGCCAGCTCACCGGGGCTGTCGGTAGACACCATATATTTT. Translated, it gives CASSPGLSVDTIYF. The chain employs TRBV18 and TRBJ1-3; weak D call: TRBD1 (5 bases). This CDR3 contains 14 residues. The germline CDR1 and CDR2 sequences are KGHSH and LQKENI. Trimming left V 3 bases short and J 8 bases short, with 14 bases between. Full variable domain (missing parts from reference TRBV18 and TRBJ1-3): NAGVMQNPRHLVRRRGQEARLRCSPMKGHSHVYWYRQLPEEGLKFMVYLQKENIIDESGMPKERFSAEFPKEGPSILRIQQVVRGDSAAYFCASSPGLSVDTIYFGEGSWLTVV.

The V call is TRBV5-6, the J call TRBJ2-4, with a tentative D call TRBD2 (6 bases). The CDR3 contains 18 residues. Germline lookup yields CDR1 SGHDT and CDR2 YYEEEE. V was cut by 3 bases and J by 0 bases, with 19 bases left in between. The CDR3 loop is CASSSAGQGLGAKNIQYF. In DNA form, the CDR3 reads TGTGCCAGCAGCTCAGCCGGCCAGGGACTTGGAGCCAAAAACATTCAGTACTTC.

The CDR3, as DNA: TGTGCCTACTTTCCTCTAGCCAAAAACATTCAGTACTTC. Translating it yields CAYFPLAKNIQYF. The chain joins TRBV28 to TRBJ2-4; D uncertain. The CDR3 runs 13 residues. In germline, CDR1 is MDHEN, CDR2 SYDVKM. Deletions cut 11 bases from V and 0 bases from J, with 11 bases between.

The J gene is TRBJ2-3, the V gene TRBV7-9; D is unclear. This CDR3 has 13 amino acids. Trimming shortened V by 1 base and J by 6 bases, and 8 bases separated the two germline ends. Germline V gene lookup returns CDR1 SEHNR and CDR2 FQNEAQ (reference sequence). CDR3 bases: TGTGCCAGCAGCTTAGTCTCCTCGGATACGCAGTATTTT. Translating it yields CASSLVSSDTQYF.

With respect to this clone: A read error may account for a junction end that differs from germline. The chain combines TRBV5-1 with TRBJ2-5; 9 nucleotides agree with TRBD2. CDR3 size: 16 residues. CDR1 is SGHRS, CDR2 YFSETQ, per germline. This CDR3 is CASSLGGSWREGPPDF. CDR3 nucleotide sequence: TGCGCCAGCAGCTTGGGTGGTAGTTGGCGGGAGGGCCCCCCGGACTTC.

This chain joins TRBV5-5 and TRBJ1-5; TRBD1 matches 10 bases. Looked up from germline, CDR1 is SGHKS and CDR2 is YYEKEE (reference sequence). This CDR3 spans 15 amino acids. V was pared by 4 bases and J by 6 bases, with 7 bases of the junction left unmatched. CDR3 DNA: TGTGCCAGCAGCAGAGACAGGGGGCAAGGTCAGCCCCAGCATTTT. Protein: CASSRDRGQGQPQHF. The whole variable domain, remainder taken from reference TRBV5-5 and TRBJ1-5, is DAGVTQSPTHLIKTRGQQVTLRCSPISGHKSVSWYQQVLGQGPQFIFQYYEKEERGRGNFPDRFSARQFPNYSSELNVNALLLGDSALYLCASSRDRGQGQPQHFGDGTRLSIL.

This clone came up a few times. J is TRBJ2-7 and V is TRBV10-2; the match to TRBD1 covers 9 bases. The CDR3 totals 17 residues. Per germline, CDR1 WSHSY and CDR2 SAAADI. The J segment lost 1 base and the V segment lost 2 bases, leaving 9 bases of the junction unmatched. The CDR3, as DNA: TGCGCCAGCAGTGAGAGTAGTTCCGGACAGGGGTCCTACGAGCAGTACTTC. Translating gives CASSESSSGQGSYEQYF.

The CDR3 spells CASSQGTGAHQPQHF. For the CDR3, the DNA is TGTGCCAGCTCACAGGGGACAGGGGCCCATCAGCCCCAGCATTTT. The chain links TRBV18 to TRBJ1-5; 10 bases match TRBD1. J lost 5 bases, V lost 4 bases, and 5 bases had no gene match. Germline CDR1 KGHSH, CDR2 LQKENI. This CDR3 has 15 amino acids. The entire variable domain, with the rest obtained from reference TRBV18 and TRBJ1-5, is as follows: NAGVMQNPRHLVRRRGQEARLRCSPMKGHSHVYWYRQLPEEGLKFMVYLQKENIIDESGMPKERFSAEFPKEGPSILRIQQVVRGDSAAYFCASSQGTGAHQPQHFGDGTRLSIL.

This clone appeared once. At the DNA level, this CDR3 is encoded by other sequences in the same sample as well. The chain links TRBV27 to TRBJ2-7, with 8 positions matching TRBD2. Germline V CDR1 and CDR2: MNHEY, SMNVEV (reference sequence). The V and J ends lost 2 bases and 4 bases, in that order; junction bases with no gene match: 4. The CDR3 has 14 residues. In DNA form, the CDR3 reads TGTGCCAGCAGTTTACGGGAGGGACTATACGAGCAGTACTTC. Protein product: CASSLREGLYEQYF.

Only a few counts were recorded for this clone. The chain employs TRBV13 and TRBJ1-2; 8 positions agree with TRBD1. The CDR3 has 14 amino acids. J lost 4 bases, V lost 4 bases, and 5 bases had no gene match. Germline CDR1 and CDR2: PRHDT and FYEKMQ (reference sequence). The CDR3 DNA is TGTGCCAGCAGCTCAGGACAGGGCGGCTATGGCTACACCTTC. Its protein is CASSSGQGGYGYTF.

The genes are TRBV1 and TRBJ2-2; the table names TRBD2, a call not compared with the DNA. TRBV1 is a pseudogene segment. There are 19 residues in the CDR3. This CDR3 is CTSSHRTSGIVSLTGELFF. The CDR3 nucleotides are TGCACCAGCAGCCATCGGACTAGCGGGATCGTCTCTCTGACCGGGGAGCTGTTTTTT.

V is TRBV16 and J is TRBJ2-7, with 8 bases aligning to TRBD2. The V and J ends lost 4 bases and 4 bases, in that order; junction bases with no gene match: 3. This CDR3 contains 13 residues. CDR1 is KGHSY and CDR2 is FQNENV in the germline V gene. In DNA, the CDR3 is TGTGCCAGCAGCCTGGGACTAGTGTACGAGCAGTACTTC. Translation: CASSLGLVYEQYF.

The chain recombines TRBV4-1 with TRBJ2-1; tentative D call: TRBD2 (6 bases). The V gene lost 4 bases and the J gene lost 8 bases, with 12 bases spanning the gap. This CDR3 contains 13 residues. The germline gives CDR1 MGHRA, CDR2 YSYEKL. CDR3: CASSPTSRHEQFF. The CDR3 bases are TGCGCCAGCAGCCCTACTAGCAGGCATGAGCAGTTCTTC.

The V gene is TRBV9, the J gene TRBJ2-7; TRBD2 matches 13 bases. CDR1 and CDR2 from the germline V gene are SGDLS and YYNGEE. After removal of 0 bases from V and 1 base from J, the junction contained 4 bases not matched to a gene. This CDR3 is built from 17 residues. The CDR3 DNA reads TGTGCCAGCAGCGTAGGCCCGGGACTAGCGGGATCCTACGAGCAGTACTTC. Its protein product is CASSVGPGLAGSYEQYF.

The chain joins TRBV2 to TRBJ1-4; 10 bases fit TRBD1. V lost 1 base, J lost 3 bases, and 2 bases stayed unmatched. This CDR3 contains 16 residues. The V gene's germline CDR1 is SNHLY and CDR2 FYNNEI. Here the CDR3 reads CASSEGGQGANEKLFF. CDR3 in DNA: TGTGCCAGCAGTGAAGGTGGACAGGGGGCTAATGAAAAACTGTTTTTT. Full variable domain (remainder filled in from reference TRBV2 and TRBJ1-4): EPEVTQTPSHQVTQMGQEVILRCVPISNHLYFYWYRQILGQKVEFLVSFYNNEISEKSEIFDDQFSVERPDGSNFTLKIRSTKLEDSAMYFCASSEGGQGANEKLFFGSGTQLSVL.

The V call is TRBV18, the J call TRBJ2-5; tentative D call: TRBD2 (6 bases). The germline V gene has CDR1 KGHSH and CDR2 LQKENI. There are 15 residues in the CDR3. V was pared by 3 bases and J by 2 bases, with 13 bases between. The CDR3 region is CASSPIRGTQETQYF. In DNA form, the CDR3 reads TGTGCCAGCTCACCCATTCGGGGGACGCAAGAGACCCAGTACTTC.

This clone has only a few counts. The chain combines TRBV2 with TRBJ1-3; D gene uncertain. The V end was cut by 7 bases, the J end by 1 base, with 11 bases between. CDR1 and CDR2 (germline): SNHLY, FYNNEI. This CDR3 spans 14 amino acids. CDR3 loop: CASTQSFSGNTIYF. The DNA of the CDR3 is TGTGCCAGCACCCAAAGCTTTTCTGGAAACACCATATATTTT.

In this sample, this clone turned up once. The chain is built from TRBV5-1 and TRBJ2-5; TRBD2 matches at 10 bases. The trim removed 9 bases at V and 3 bases at J, leaving 8 bases unmatched. The CDR3 consists of 14 residues. The germline V gene encodes CDR1 SGHRS and CDR2 YFSETQ. DNA for the CDR3: TGCGCCACTACATACCTAGCGGGAGAAGAGACCCAGTACTTC. Amino acid sequence: CATTYLAGEETQYF.

The gene calls are TRBV18 and TRBJ2-2; no clear D gene. The V end lost 1 base, the J end lost 2 bases, and 11 bases lay between the germline ends. This CDR3 region has 16 residues. Germline assignment: CDR1 KGHSH and CDR2 LQKENI. The CDR3, as DNA: TGTGCCAGCTCACCACGCACAGTCTTAAACACCGGGGAGCTGTTTTTT. Encoded protein: CASSPRTVLNTGELFF.

The chain joins TRBV5-1 to TRBJ2-7; 8 bases are shared with TRBD2. The ends lost 5 bases at V and 4 bases at J; junction bases unmatched: 11. The CDR3 extends over 15 amino acids. Germline lookup yields CDR1 SGHRS and CDR2 YFSETQ. The CDR3 bases are TGCGCCAGCAGAACCGGGGCTAGCGGGTCTTACGAGCAGTACTTC. This translates into CASRTGASGSYEQYF.

The V and J genes are TRBV5-1 and TRBJ2-1; 8 nucleotides align to TRBD1. Germline V gene data show CDR1 as SGHRS and CDR2 as YFSETQ. After removal of 4 bases from V and 6 bases from J, the junction contained 6 bases not matched to a gene. There are 14 residues in the CDR3. This chain's CDR3 is CASSLGTGSNEQFF. As DNA, the CDR3 is TGCGCCAGCAGCCTAGGGACAGGATCCAATGAGCAGTTCTTC.

This clone was recorded only once. The V and J genes are TRBV6-6 and TRBJ1-4; D not resolved. Germline assignment: CDR1 MNHNY and CDR2 SVGAGI (reference sequence). CDR3 length: 14 amino acids. The V and J ends lost 2 bases and 4 bases respectively, with 8 bases between them. CDR3 bases: TGTGCCAGCAGTTACGGTCAGTTTAATGAAAAACTGTTTTTT. It yields the protein CASSYGQFNEKLFF.

CDR3 bases: TGTGCCAGCAGTTACTCCCCACGGGAGAACACTGAAGCTTTCTTT. Its protein is CASSYSPRENTEAFF. V gene TRBV6-6 combines with J gene TRBJ1-1; D gene unclear. V shed 0 bases and J shed 1 base, with 9 bases lying between them. This CDR3 spans 15 amino acids. Per the germline V gene, CDR1 is MNHNY and CDR2 is SVGAGI (reference sequence).

This sequence joins TRBV29-1 and TRBJ1-1; D not resolved. The CDR3 length is 13 residues. V was pared by 2 bases and J by 0 bases, with 7 bases between. Per the germline V gene, CDR1 is SQVTM and CDR2 is ANQGSEA. CDR3 sequence: CSVERGLNTEAFF. CDR3 bases: TGCAGCGTTGAACGGGGTCTGAACACTGAAGCTTTCTTT.

The V and J genes are TRBV6-1 and TRBJ1-5; the D is unclear. CDR3 length: 15 amino acids. CDR1 and CDR2 (germline): MNHNS, SASEGT. Trimming removed 7 bases at V and 3 bases at J, with 16 bases between. CDR3: CASNDNQYLNQPQHF. The CDR3 DNA reads TGTGCCAGCAACGACAACCAGTACCTCAATCAGCCCCAGCATTTT.

This clone has only a few counts. The chain uses TRBV29-1 and TRBJ2-5; TRBD1 agrees at 8 bases. The J segment lost 2 bases and the V segment lost 7 bases, leaving 3 bases of the junction unmatched. The length of the CDR3 is 12 residues. Germline V gene data show CDR1 as SQVTM and CDR2 as ANQGSEA. The DNA for the CDR3 is TGCAGCGCCTACAGGGGGCAAGAGACCCAGTACTTC. Amino acid sequence: CSAYRGQETQYF.

This clone was counted a single time. The chain combines TRBV10-1 with TRBJ1-1; D is possibly TRBD1 (6 bases). Germline V lookup: CDR1 WNHNN, CDR2 SYGVQD (reference sequence). CDR3 length: 13 amino acids. V was clipped by 5 bases and J by 1 base, with 8 bases between them. CDR3 region: CASSPQGNTEAFF. DNA for the CDR3: TGCGCCAGCAGTCCACAGGGGAACACTGAAGCTTTCTTT.

The rearrangement uses TRBV10-1 and TRBJ2-1; a possible D gene is TRBD2 (6 bases). V lost 6 bases to trimming and J lost 4 bases, with 10 bases between them. This CDR3 has 13 residues. Germline-derived CDR1 and CDR2 are WNHNN and SYGVQD (reference sequence). The CDR3 region is CASSLGTYNEQFF. CDR3 nucleotides: TGCGCCAGCAGCCTCGGGACTTACAATGAGCAGTTCTTC.